The clone carrying this TCR beta chain was recorded many times. The source of the sample is a study of spatial heterogeneity in lung cancer. MiXCR was run by TCRdb on the 5' RACE reads, yielding one entry per CDR3 protein. Of approximately 56,000 distinct CDR3 sequences listed, around 7.7% are singletons. The time point was: blood at routine non-recurrence follow-up after resection. Unsorted tumor, nontumor lung tissue or cryopreserved PBMC supplied the whole RNA. The CDR3 is made up of 13 amino acids. Trimming removed 8 bases at V and 2 bases at J, with 13 bases between. Germline V gene lookup returns CDR1 ENHRY and CDR2 SYGVKD.

The genes are TRBV10-3 and TRBJ2-7; D may be TRBD1 or TRBD2 (5 bases each). The source was PBMCs, collected at follow-up. The sequence derives from a female donor with early-stage non-small cell lung cancer. The CDR3 is CAIGTLGTYEQYF. The CDR3 region has the DNA TGTGCCATCGGGACCCTAGGCACCTACGAGCAGTACTTC.